This TCR beta chain was recovered during a study of blood T cell repertoires in COVID-19. Libraries were prepared by immunoSEQ multiplex PCR; TCRdb keeps only in-frame clonotypes and omits some of them. This table has fewer than 95,000 clones, around 88% appearing once. This CDR3 comprises 14 residues. Germline-derived CDR1 and CDR2 are MNHEY and SVGAGI. V lost 2 bases, J lost 5 bases, and 12 bases lay in between. The chain carries TRBV6-5 and TRBJ2-5, with D unclear. This receptor was obtained from a man in his sixties with acute or convalescent COVID-19. Sample: peripheral blood. CDR3 in DNA: TGTGCCAGCAGTTACACCCACGGGTCGGAGACCCAGTACTTC. It is translated as CASSYTHGSETQYF.